Each of the 6 T cell receptor beta chains below was sequenced from the same sample in a study of T cells in Graves' hyperthyroidism and ophthalmopathy. RNA transcripts provided the source from which TCR beta CDR3 regions were amplified. First-round RT-PCR with HTBI primers amplified the TCR CDR3 region. TCRdb ran MiXCR on the multiplex PCR reads and lists one entry per CDR3 protein. The data contain about 720,000 distinct CDR3 sequences, roughly 20% of them singletons. The material sequenced was blood. The origin of the receptors is a woman aged 45-65 years with Graves' hyperthyroidism that later progressed to Graves' ophthalmopathy.

This clonotype has just a few counts. V is TRBV11-2 and J is TRBJ2-2; D is perhaps TRBD1 or TRBD2 (5 bases each). Germline CDR1 SGHAT, CDR2 FQNNGV. The CDR3 sequence is 15 residues long. V dropped 2 bases and J dropped 6 bases, with 13 bases sitting between them. The CDR3 is CASSLYDGTAGELFF. CDR3 nucleotides: TGTGCCAGCAGCTTATACGACGGGACGGCCGGGGAGCTGTTTTTT.

The V gene is TRBV6-1, the J gene TRBJ1-1, with D tentatively TRBD1 (5 bases). This CDR3 has 16 amino acids. Between the trimmed V and J ends, which lost 5 bases and 1 base, there was a span of 17 bases. From germline, CDR1 is MNHNS and CDR2 SASEGT. The CDR3 reads CASSRGGNSENTEAFF. The CDR3 nucleotides read TGTGCCAGCAGTCGGGGGGGGAACAGTGAGAACACTGAAGCTTTCTTT.

This chain joins TRBV5-1 and TRBJ1-5, with D maybe TRBD1 (6 bases). V lost 0 bases to trimming and J lost 7 bases, with 14 bases between them. CDR1 SGHRS and CDR2 YFSETQ come from the germline V gene. This CDR3 comprises 15 residues. CDR3 region: CASSLVAGAGQPQHF. CDR3 bases: TGCGCCAGCAGCTTGGTGGCAGGGGCCGGGCAGCCCCAGCATTTT.

This clonotype showed up just a few times. The chain uses TRBV12-3 or TRBV12-4 and TRBJ2-3; D is possibly TRBD1 or TRBD2 (5 bases each). V shed 3 bases and J shed 1 base, with 17 bases lying between them. The CDR3 spans 17 residues. CDR3 region: CASSFNYGGGGTDTQYF. CDR3 coding DNA: TGTGCCAGCAGTTTTAATTATGGGGGTGGGGGCACAGATACGCAGTATTTT.

This clonotype was seen many times. V is TRBV6-1 and J is TRBJ1-4, with D perhaps TRBD1 (5 bases). The CDR3 is 14 residues long. V was trimmed by 8 bases and J by 7 bases, leaving 17 bases between them. CDR1 is MNHNS, CDR2 SASEGT, per germline. The CDR3 is CASPRDGGGEKLFF. As DNA, the CDR3 is TGTGCCAGCCCCCGGGACGGAGGTGGTGAAAAACTGTTTTTT.

The rearrangement uses TRBV6-1 and TRBJ1-4, with no clear D. Trimming took off 1 base at V and 0 bases at J, with 12 bases between the two ends. The CDR3 runs to 17 residues. Germline CDR1 reads MNHNS; CDR2 reads SASEGT. CDR3 DNA: TGTGCCAGCAGTGAAGTAACAACGATCTCAACTAATGAAAAACTGTTTTTT. It encodes CASSEVTTISTNEKLFF.